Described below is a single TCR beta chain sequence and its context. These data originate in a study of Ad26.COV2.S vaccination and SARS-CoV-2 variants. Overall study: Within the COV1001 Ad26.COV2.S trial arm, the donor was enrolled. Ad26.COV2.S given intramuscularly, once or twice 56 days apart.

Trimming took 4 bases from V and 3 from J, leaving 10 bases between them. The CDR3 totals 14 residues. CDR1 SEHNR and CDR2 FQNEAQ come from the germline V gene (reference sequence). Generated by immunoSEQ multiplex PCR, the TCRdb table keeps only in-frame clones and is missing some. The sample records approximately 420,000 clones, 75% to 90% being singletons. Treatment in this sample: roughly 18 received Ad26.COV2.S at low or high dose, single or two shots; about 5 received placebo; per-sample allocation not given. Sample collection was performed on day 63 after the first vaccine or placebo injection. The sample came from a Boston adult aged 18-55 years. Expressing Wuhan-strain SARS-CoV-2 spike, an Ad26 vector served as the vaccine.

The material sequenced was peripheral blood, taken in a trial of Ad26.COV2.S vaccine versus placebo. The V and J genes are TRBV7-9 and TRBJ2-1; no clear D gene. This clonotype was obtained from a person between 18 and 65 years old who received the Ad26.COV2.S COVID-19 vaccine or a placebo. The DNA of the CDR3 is TGTGCCAGCAGCTCTGTCGCTGTCTACAATGAGCAGTTCTTC. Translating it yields CASSSVAVYNEQFF. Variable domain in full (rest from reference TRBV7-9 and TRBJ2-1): DTGVSQNPRHKITKRGQNVTFRCDPISEHNRLYWYRQTLGQGPEFLTYFQNEAQLEKSRLLSDRFSAERPKGSFSTLEIQRTEQGDSAMYLCASSSVAVYNEQFFGPGTRLTVL.